This T cell receptor (beta chain) was recorded in a study of T cell responses to AZD1222 COVID-19 vaccine. Generated by immunoSEQ multiplex PCR, the TCRdb table keeps only in-frame clones and is missing some. The sample contains about 180,000 clones, about 86% of which appear only once. Study observations and caveats: Donors were mostly white British, more females; clonal diversity possibly underestimated.

The CDR3 has 17 amino acids. The germline V gene encodes CDR1 SGHAT and CDR2 FQNNGV. V lost 6 bases and J lost 0; bases outside the gene matches: 6. Concerning this clone itself: Its antigen is unidentified.

This clonotype originated in an adult who received the AZD1222 COVID-19 vaccine. V usage is TRBV11-2 and J usage is TRBJ2-6; TRBD1 agrees at 9 bases. Source: peripheral blood, taken 28 days after the second AZD1222 dose. The CDR3 DNA is TGTGCCAGCAGGGGGGACAGGGAATACTCTGGGGCCAACGTCCTGACTTTC. Protein sequence: CASRGDREYSGANVLTF.